This T cell receptor (beta chain) stems from a study of cytomegalovirus exposure and HLA in healthy donors (dated by TCRdb to about 2017). About the investigation overall: In an earlier analysis of roughly 590 of the donors, under 300 Gb of sequence data and 120 million or so unique TCR beta sequences from about 190 million T cells were reported. The number of donors typed differed by locus, with 629-630 for A, B, C, DRB1 and DQB1, roughly 520 for DQA1, some 570 for DPA1, and around 460 for DPB1. To decide whether each TCR beta V gene segment behaved as functional or pseudogenic, an earlier analysis of over 500 of the donors relied on high-throughput TCR beta sequencing. The study aimed to test whether signatures of past pathogen exposure could be identified by cataloging public T cell receptors. Alongside the repertoire data, information on donor age, sex, ethnicity and CMV serostatus was compiled. A later analysis re-analyzed previously published TCR beta repertoires from hundreds of donors and added high-resolution HLA genotyping to study TCR occurrence patterns. Using immunosequencing, the study profiled T cell repertoires from about 620 subjects and related those repertoires to cytomegalovirus serostatus. To predict cytomegalovirus infection status, the study combined high-throughput TCR immunosequencing, statistical association of individual TCRs with disease status, and machine learning. Because of strong linkage in the cohort, roughly five DR-DQ haplotypes were treated as single units for association and clustering. An early release that covered around 590 HLA-typed donors contained around 330 gigabases of sequencing data and some 87 million unique TCR sequences. All discovery cohort repertoires had been generated on a single sequencing platform. A separate validation cohort of over a hundred different subjects was used in addition to the 666-subject first cohort. Among some 400 genotyped donors of the cohort, an average of roughly 230,000 unique TCR beta nucleotide sequences was sequenced per donor, of which approximately 18% were non-productive. The later analysis used no new phenotypic data to find candidate immune exposures, relying instead on TCR beta sequences and their occurrence across donors. A later genetic analysis used genome-wide SNP genotypes for about 65% of the roughly 700 donors, treating that subset as a discovery cohort. The genetic ancestry cluster associated with self-reported Caucasian donors included 70% to 85% of the 398 genotyped donors. HLA typing covered class I and class II loci at four-digit resolution. The study at large found these results: An earlier analysis of approximately 500 of the donors showed that most TCR beta V segments appeared in productive rearrangements either about 87% or about 30% of the time, which broadly matched IMGT annotations. In a later genetic analysis, a missense DCLRE1C variant was associated with V-gene and J-gene trimming of TCR beta chains, and the association was replicated in an independent cohort. Compared with the approximately 710-donor mean, donors in an Asian-associated ancestry cluster had fewer N-insertions in productive TCRs, according to a later genetic analysis. Some IMGT-functional V segments, including TRBV6-2 and TRBV6-3, could not be distinguished by the 87-base-pair reads and were therefore excluded. Over 15 rarely observed V segments, including chromosome 9 orphons, were excluded from the earlier analysis of approximately 500 of the donors because counts were too low. It was suggested by the authors that the approach could potentially be generalized to other disease states and immunological phenotypes. HLA typing was unavailable for some donors at each locus, so association tests used only the typed subset. Cytomegalovirus status was reported to be diagnosed by the classifier with high specificity and sensitivity in both the original and validation cohorts. In a later analysis, some 18,000 TCR beta sequences were associated with specific HLA alleles at a false discovery rate of 0.05. In a later analysis, several top co-occurrence clusters were reported to appear linked to parvovirus B19, influenza, CMV and Epstein-Barr virus. A cluster of highly shared sequence variants was judged likely to be a technical artifact of the sequencing pipeline. Correlated functional status among segregating V segments might be attributable to linkage disequilibrium, but an unknown experimental factor could not be ruled out. A later analysis found that TCR association rates varied across HLA loci, with DRB1 alleles showing the most associated TCRs and HLA-C alleles the fewest. The study gave a list of 150 to 200 TCR beta chains associated with cytomegalovirus. Most CMV-associated TCR beta chains appeared to be HLA-restricted in a later analysis, and the HLA associations seemed to be driven largely by CMV exposure. Presence/absence analyses assumed roughly uniform sequencing depth across donors, an assumption that may not hold. In vitro tests confirmed that three of the cytomegalovirus-associated TCR beta chains recognize cytomegalovirus antigens. The cohort was sequenced for TCR beta chains only, and without alpha or paired-chain data the features that could be detected were limited. A later analysis found that HLA-associated TCR beta chains were more clonally expanded and had lower generation probabilities than equally common non-associated chains. A further reported finding was that TCR beta sequences accurately predicted the HLA-A and HLA-B alleles for most subjects in the first cohort. Strong co-occurrence of HLA alleles, especially DR and DQ, made assigning TCR associations to individual alleles difficult. While some public TCRs were present in many individuals, most TCR sequences turned up only very rarely across donors. CMV serostatus was the only immune exposure information available for the cohort.

Library preparation was by the immunoSEQ multiplex PCR assay. The multiplex PCR relied on a mix of 60 forward primers for TCR Vbeta segments and 13 reverse primers for TCR Jbeta segments. A multiplex PCR assay on genomic DNA amplified the CDR3 region of rearranged TCR beta genes. Amplified TCR beta libraries were sequenced as 87-base-pair reads on the Illumina HiSeq System. The paper's processing steps were these. A later analysis counted about 76 million unique TCR beta chains across the approximately 700 repertoires, and 9 million to 14 million of these chains were shared by at least two donors. A nearest-neighbor algorithm error-corrected the raw reads and collapsed the reads into unique sequences, merging closely related sequences to remove PCR and sequencing errors. Alignment of CDR3 sequences to IMGT reference sequences was used to assign V, D and J gene segments. For a sequence to be retained, a match of at least six nucleotides was required to both a V gene segment and a J gene segment. A rearrangement was called productive if the CDR3 had no stop codons and remained in frame with V and J, and every other rearrangement was called non-productive. Following IMGT convention, CDR3 was defined as the stretch from the second conserved V-encoded cysteine to the conserved J-encoded phenylalanine. In an earlier analysis of more than 550 of the donors, sequences lacking an unambiguous match to a single V gene segment were excluded. An earlier analysis of a few hundred of the donors called V segments functional above 56.7% productive rearrangements and segregating when the between-donor standard deviation exceeded 5%. A statistical classification framework was developed to diagnose cytomegalovirus status using the catalog of TCR beta chain sequences. In a later analysis, TCR nucleotide sequences were compared against IMGT/GENE-DB human TR gene sequences so that V and J genes could be assigned. A later analysis assigned CDR3 sequences and most-parsimonious VDJ recombination scenarios with the TCRdist pipeline. In a later analysis, every TCR beta chain was defined by the combination of its CDR3 amino acid sequence and its V-gene family, and reads without a unique V-gene family were dropped. To address suspected cross-contamination and a sequencing artifact, a later analysis removed a few hundred highly shared, low-generation-probability nucleotide sequences. For each public chain, a later analysis derived a clonal expansion index from normalized ranks of inferred template counts within each repertoire. Generation probabilities in a later analysis came from a VDJ recombination model fitted to out-of-frame rearrangements, and those results were checked against IGoR. In a later analysis, hypergeometric tests were used to score TCR-TCR, TCR-HLA and TCR-CMV co-occurrence, with a repertoire-size bias correction applied to TCR pairs. In a later analysis, false discovery rates were estimated by permuting HLA or CMV assignments 20 times. In a later analysis, co-occurring TCRs were grouped with DBSCAN, and TCRdist sequence similarity was added when clustering was performed within HLA-allele-positive subsets. Repertoires with fewer than 30,000 or more than 120,000 public chains, plus five repertoires with anomalous nucleotide sharing, were excluded from co-occurrence clustering. TCRdb provides this immuneACCESS table in a form limited to in-frame rearrangements. Some clones are lacking; in checked studies, under half of them reflect an unresolved V gene, and why the rest are absent is not known. V, J and clone size derive from that table, while D and trimming were established from the DNA sequence. For this sample there are about 160,000 clones; roughly 89% appear just once. The top ten clones comprise 0.85% of the sample.

The CDR3 starts with the cysteine, ends with the phenylalanine, and has 14 residues. CDR3 DNA is the only sequence kept; it has 42 bases, read in frame from the first base. The cohort consisted of 670 or so healthy bone marrow donors. At the time of sampling, all cohort members were nominally healthy, though unrecorded immune exposures were likely present. The donor was CMV seronegative and was included in the group of a few hundred seronegative cohort members. A peripheral blood sample was provided by each donor, and peripheral blood mononuclear cells were used for TCR beta sequencing. The Qiagen DNeasy Blood Extraction Kit was used to extract genomic DNA from the blood cell samples. Comment on this clone: Its recognized antigen is unknown. Per-base quality was not reported, and no clone a single base away is much larger than it.

The clonotype originates from a woman aged 25 to 39 in good health and CMV-seronegative. Sequencing was carried out using PBMCs. This sequence uses TRBV21-1 and TRBJ1-2; the D segment call TRBD1 is taken from the table without a DNA check. TRBV21-1 is an annotated pseudogene. The sequence in DNA is TGTGCCAGCAGCAAACCCACCGACAGGGGCGGCTACACCTTC. It encodes CASSKPTDRGGYTF.